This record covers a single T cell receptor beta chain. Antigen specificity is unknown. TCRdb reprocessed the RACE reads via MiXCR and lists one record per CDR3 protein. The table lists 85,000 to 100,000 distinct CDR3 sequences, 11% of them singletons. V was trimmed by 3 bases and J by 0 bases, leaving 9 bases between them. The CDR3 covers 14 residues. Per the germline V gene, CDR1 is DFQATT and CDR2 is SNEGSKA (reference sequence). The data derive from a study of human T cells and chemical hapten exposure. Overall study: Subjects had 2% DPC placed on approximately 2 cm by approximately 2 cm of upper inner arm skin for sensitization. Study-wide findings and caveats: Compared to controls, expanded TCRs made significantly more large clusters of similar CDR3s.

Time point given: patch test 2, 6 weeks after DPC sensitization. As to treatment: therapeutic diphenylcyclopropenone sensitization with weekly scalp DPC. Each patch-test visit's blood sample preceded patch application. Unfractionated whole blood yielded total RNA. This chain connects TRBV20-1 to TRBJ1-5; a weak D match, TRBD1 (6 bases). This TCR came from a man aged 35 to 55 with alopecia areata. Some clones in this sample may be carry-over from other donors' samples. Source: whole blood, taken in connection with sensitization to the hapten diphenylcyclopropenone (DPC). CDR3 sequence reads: CSASGTTSNQPQHF. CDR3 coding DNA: TGCAGTGCTAGTGGGACAACTAGCAATCAGCCCCAGCATTTT.